The 25 T cell receptor beta chains below were found in one sample sequenced in a study of OX40 agonist ivuxolimab in advanced cancers. Generated by immunoSEQ multiplex PCR, the TCRdb table keeps only in-frame clones and is missing some. The profile shows tens of thousands of clones, around 90% of them singletons. The material sequenced was CD4+ or CD8+ T cells sorted from blood, taken in a trial of the OX40 agonist ivuxolimab. These receptors were collected from an adult with an advanced solid tumor such as melanoma, head and neck, liver or kidney cancer.

The chain uses TRBV7-9 and TRBJ2-1; D is uncertain. The CDR3 covers 14 residues. The V and J ends lost 5 bases and 5 bases respectively, with 13 bases between them. CDR1 and CDR2 (germline): SEHNR, FQNEAQ (reference sequence). CDR3 DNA: TGTGCCAGCAGCATATTGTCGGTCGACAATGAGCAGTTCTTC. Encoded protein: CASSILSVDNEQFF. The variable domain in full, with the rest retrieved from reference TRBV7-9 and TRBJ2-1, is DTGVSQNPRHKITKRGQNVTFRCDPISEHNRLYWYRQTLGQGPEFLTYFQNEAQLEKSRLLSDRFSAERPKGSFSTLEIQRTEQGDSAMYLCASSILSVDNEQFFGPGTRLTVL.

This chain joins TRBV19 and TRBJ1-6; unclear D gene. V was cut by 2 bases and J by 7 bases, with 12 bases left in between. Per germline, CDR1 LNHDA and CDR2 SQIVND (reference sequence). This CDR3 comprises 15 residues. The CDR3 sequence: CASSIRIRGNSPLHF. CDR3 bases: TGTGCCAGTAGTATAAGGATCCGAGGGAATTCACCCCTCCACTTT.

This sequence joins TRBV7-2 and TRBJ2-7; 8 positions agree with TRBD1. CDR3 size: 14 residues. Germline V gene sequence: CDR1 SGHTA, CDR2 FQGNSA. Germline trimming cut 1 base from V and 3 bases from J; bases unmatched to any gene: 2. The CDR3 protein is CASSLGRGLYEQYF. The DNA of the CDR3 is TGTGCCAGCAGCTTAGGCAGGGGGCTCTACGAGCAGTACTTC.

The V call is TRBV10-2, the J call TRBJ1-5; no clear D. This CDR3 is 14 amino acids long. V lost 7 bases, J lost 4 bases, and 14 bases lay in between. Looked up from germline, CDR1 is WSHSY and CDR2 is SAAADI. The DNA for the CDR3 is TGCGCCAGCATGGGCGGGCTGGGGAATCAGCCCCAGCATTTT. Protein sequence: CASMGGLGNQPQHF.

This chain links TRBV12-5 with TRBJ2-1, with a weak D call TRBD1 (5 bases). The CDR3 is 15 residues long. V shed 3 bases and J shed 2 bases, with 11 bases lying between them. Germline loops: CDR1 LGHNT, CDR2 FRNRAP. CDR3 amino acids: CASGLGVPPYNEQFF. The CDR3 DNA is TGTGCTAGTGGTTTAGGGGTTCCCCCCTACAATGAGCAGTTCTTC.

The chain is built from TRBV11-2 and TRBJ1-2; D unclear. Germline CDR1 is SGHAT and CDR2 is FQNNGV. This CDR3 region has 14 residues. V was pared by 3 bases and J by 7 bases, with 15 bases between. The CDR3 sequence is CASSFTRGSSGYTF. Here the CDR3 DNA reads TGTGCCAGCAGCTTTACTCGCGGCTCGTCTGGCTACACCTTC. Based on the CDR3 plus reference TRBV11-2 and TRBJ1-2, the full variable domain is EAGVAQSPRYKIIEKRQSVAFWCNPISGHATLYWYQQILGQGPKLLIQFQNNGVVDDSQLPKDRFSAERLKGVDSTLKIQPAKLEDSAVYLCASSFTRGSSGYTFGSGTRLTVV.

This chain joins TRBV19 and TRBJ2-1, with unresolved D. Germline loops: CDR1 LNHDA, CDR2 SQIVND (reference sequence). Trimming cost V 6 bases and J 5 bases, with 8 bases left between them. The CDR3 has 12 residues. The chain's CDR3 is CASRTEHNEQFF. For the CDR3, the DNA is TGTGCCAGTAGGACCGAGCACAATGAGCAGTTCTTC. Full variable domain (outside the CDR3, taken from reference TRBV19 and TRBJ2-1): DGGITQSPKYLFRKEGQNVTLSCEQNLNHDAMYWYRQDPGQGLRLIYYSQIVNDFQKGDIAEGYSVSREKKESFPLTVTSAQKNPTAFYLCASRTEHNEQFFGPGTRLTVL.

The V and J genes are TRBV30 and TRBJ2-1, with no clear D. The CDR3 covers 11 residues. Trimming took 2 bases from V and 9 from J, leaving 8 bases between them. The V gene's germline CDR1 is GTSNPN and CDR2 SVGIG (reference sequence). Here the CDR3 reads CAWSSSFEQFF. CDR3 sequence (DNA): TGTGCCTGGAGTAGTAGTTTTGAGCAGTTCTTC.

V gene TRBV7-9 combines with J gene TRBJ1-4, with D uncertain. The CDR3 spans 14 residues. V gave up 2 bases and J gave up 7 bases, with 11 bases separating them. In germline, CDR1 is SEHNR, CDR2 FQNEAQ (reference sequence). CDR3 protein: CASSLQEESEKLFF. The CDR3 DNA sequence: TGTGCCAGCAGCTTACAGGAGGAGAGTGAAAAACTGTTTTTT. The full variable domain, completed using reference TRBV7-9 and TRBJ1-4, is DTGVSQNPRHKITKRGQNVTFRCDPISEHNRLYWYRQTLGQGPEFLTYFQNEAQLEKSRLLSDRFSAERPKGSFSTLEIQRTEQGDSAMYLCASSLQEESEKLFFGSGTQLSVL.

The V call is TRBV6-5, the J call TRBJ1-2; D remains ambiguous. V lost 5 bases to trimming and J lost 3 bases, with 10 bases between them. There are 13 residues in the CDR3. Germline V gene sequence: CDR1 MNHEY, CDR2 SVGAGI. CDR3 bases: TGTGCCAGCAGTGACCGTTTCTACTATGGCTACACCTTC. Encoded protein: CASSDRFYYGYTF.

V and J are TRBV29-1 and TRBJ1-4, with 8 bases that match TRBD1. The CDR3 loop spans 13 amino acids. V lost 7 bases, J lost 8 bases, and 9 bases stayed unmatched. Germline V lookup: CDR1 SQVTM, CDR2 ANQGSEA. CDR3 bases: TGCAGCGCCGTCGACAGGGGACGCGAAAAACTGTTTTTT. This encodes CSAVDRGREKLFF.

The chain combines TRBV10-2 with TRBJ1-1; D possibly corresponds to TRBD1 (5 bases). V lost 3 bases and J 4 bases, leaving 15 bases between the germline ends. The CDR3 covers 15 residues. The germline CDR1 and CDR2 sequences are WSHSY and SAAADI. CDR3: CASSDPGFWATEAFF. The CDR3, as DNA: TGCGCCAGCAGTGACCCAGGGTTCTGGGCCACTGAAGCTTTCTTT.

In regard to this clone: At the DNA level, this CDR3 is encoded by other sequences in the same sample as well. The gene calls are TRBV7-6 and TRBJ1-1; the D gene is possibly TRBD1 (5 bases). The CDR3 loop spans 15 amino acids. Deletions cut 0 bases from V and 2 bases from J, with 10 bases between. Germline V gives CDR1 SGHVS, CDR2 FNYEAQ. In nucleotides, the CDR3 is TGTGCCAGCAGCTTAGCTAGGCAGGGTAACACTGAAGCTTTCTTT. Amino acids: CASSLARQGNTEAFF.

J is TRBJ2-4 and V is TRBV19; 7 positions agree with TRBD1. The trim removed 5 bases at V and 5 bases at J, leaving 6 bases unmatched. Germline V CDR1 and CDR2: LNHDA, SQIVND (reference sequence). This CDR3 spans 14 amino acids. The CDR3 spells CASSLRDRENIQYF. DNA of the CDR3: TGTGCCAGTAGTCTCCGGGACAGAGAAAACATTCAGTACTTC.

The chain joins TRBV9 to TRBJ1-2; 8 bases agree with TRBD1. The J segment lost 5 bases and the V segment lost 3 bases, leaving 12 bases of the junction unmatched. The V gene's germline CDR1 is SGDLS and CDR2 YYNGEE. The CDR3 consists of 16 residues. CDR3 sequence (DNA): TGTGCCAGCAGCGGAGGACCGCCAGGGGGCATTTATGGCTACACCTTC. Protein product: CASSGGPPGGIYGYTF.

V is TRBV19 and J is TRBJ1-3, with a tentative D call TRBD1 (6 bases). This CDR3 region has 17 residues. CDR1 and CDR2 from the germline V gene are LNHDA and SQIVND (reference sequence). Between the trimmed V and J ends, which lost 4 bases and 4 bases, there was a span of 20 bases. The chain's CDR3 is CASSTLFGGASGNTIYF. DNA for the CDR3: TGTGCCAGTAGTACCCTTTTCGGGGGCGCATCCGGAAACACCATATATTTT.

The chain uses TRBV10-2 and TRBJ1-6, with D possibly matching TRBD1 (5 bases). Trimming cost V 7 bases and J 5 bases, with 15 bases left between them. Germline-derived CDR1 and CDR2 are WSHSY and SAAADI. This CDR3 has 15 amino acids. The DNA of the CDR3 is TGCGCCAGCACAAGATTTCAGGGAGATAATTCACCCCTCCACTTT. It encodes CASTRFQGDNSPLHF.

The chain recombines TRBV7-3 with TRBJ2-2, with a tentative D call TRBD1 (6 bases). With 5 bases removed from V and 7 bases from J, the gap between germline ends came to 20 bases. The CDR3 runs to 16 residues. Looked up from germline, CDR1 is SGHTA and CDR2 is FQGTGA. CDR3 loop: CASSTQPGQFIGELFF. For the CDR3, the DNA is TGTGCCAGCAGCACTCAACCGGGACAATTCATCGGGGAGCTGTTTTTT.

The chain employs TRBV7-2 and TRBJ1-4; D is perhaps TRBD1 (6 bases). The CDR3 spans 14 residues. Germline values: CDR1 SGHTA, CDR2 FQGNSA. The V end lost 5 bases, the J end lost 7 bases, and 14 bases lay between the germline ends. The CDR3 nucleotides read TGTGCCAGCAGCCGAGGACAAGGGGGTGAAAAACTGTTTTTT. It specifies CASSRGQGGEKLFF.

The chain carries TRBV5-1 and TRBJ2-1; D is ambiguous. This CDR3 is 12 amino acids long. V shed 0 bases and J shed 6 bases, with 4 bases lying between them. Looked up from germline, CDR1 is SGHRS and CDR2 is YFSETQ. CDR3 region: CASSLATNEQFF. CDR3 bases: TGCGCCAGCAGCTTGGCCACCAATGAGCAGTTCTTC. Full variable domain (remainder filled in from reference TRBV5-1 and TRBJ2-1): KAGVTQTPRYLIKTRGQQVTLSCSPISGHRSVSWYQQTPGQGLQFLFEYFSETQRNKGNFPGRFSGRQFSNSRSEMNVSTLELGDSALYLCASSLATNEQFFGPGTRLTVL.

The table lists this clone with a few counts. J is TRBJ2-3 and V is TRBV7-2; 9 bases are shared with TRBD2. Losses at the gene ends were 4 bases for V and 1 base for J; bases not matched to a gene: 6. The V gene's germline CDR1 is SGHTA and CDR2 FQGNSA. CDR3 length: 16 residues. The CDR3 protein is CASSSLAGVGTDTQYF. In DNA, the CDR3 is TGTGCCAGCAGCTCCTTAGCGGGGGTAGGCACAGATACGCAGTATTTT.

V and J are TRBV11-1 and TRBJ2-7; a weak D match, TRBD2 (6 bases). This CDR3 is built from 15 residues. V dropped 5 bases and J dropped 3 bases, with 17 bases sitting between them. The germline V gene has CDR1 SGHAT and CDR2 FQDESV (reference sequence). This CDR3 reads CASSNTRDLIYEQYF. The DNA for the CDR3 is TGTGCCAGCAGCAACACCCGGGACTTGATCTACGAGCAGTACTTC.

The chain uses TRBV13 and TRBJ2-5; D gene ambiguous. This CDR3 region has 13 residues. V lost 1 base and J lost 5, with 8 bases in between. CDR1 is PRHDT, CDR2 FYEKMQ, per germline (reference sequence). CDR3 sequence: CASSLVGTETQYF. In nucleotides, the CDR3 is TGTGCCAGCAGCTTAGTAGGCACCGAGACCCAGTACTTC.

The chain employs TRBV28 and TRBJ1-5; D is ambiguous. Trimming removed 7 bases at V and 3 bases at J, with 10 bases between. Germline lookup yields CDR1 MDHEN and CDR2 SYDVKM. The CDR3 length is 13 residues. The CDR3 DNA is TGTGCCAGCAAAAGGCAGTTCAATCAGCCCCAGCATTTT. This codes for CASKRQFNQPQHF.

The V call is TRBV29-1, the J call TRBJ1-3, with D hard to call. This CDR3 has 12 amino acids. V was clipped by 4 bases and J by 4 bases, with 8 bases between them. The V gene's germline CDR1 is SQVTM and CDR2 ANQGSEA. CDR3 coding DNA: TGCAGCGTTGGGAAGGCGGGAAACACCATATATTTT. Translating gives CSVGKAGNTIYF. The whole variable domain, filled in from reference TRBV29-1 and TRBJ1-3, reads SAVISQKPSRDICQRGTSLTIQCQVDSQVTMMFWYRQQPGQSLTLIATANQGSEATYESGFVIDKFPISRPNLTFSTLTVSNMSPEDSSIYLCSVGKAGNTIYFGEGSWLTVV.